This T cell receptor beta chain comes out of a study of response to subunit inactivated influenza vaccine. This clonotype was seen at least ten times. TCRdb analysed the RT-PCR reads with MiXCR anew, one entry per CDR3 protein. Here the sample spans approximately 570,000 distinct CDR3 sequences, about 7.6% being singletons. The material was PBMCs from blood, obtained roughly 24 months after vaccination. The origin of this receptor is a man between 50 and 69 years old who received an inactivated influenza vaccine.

CDR3 sequence (DNA): TGTGCCAGCAGTTTATCTCATACCTCCTACAATGAGCAGTTCTTC. Protein: CASSLSHTSYNEQFF. The rearrangement uses TRBV27 and TRBJ2-1; D not resolved. There are 15 residues in the CDR3. V was cut by 0 bases and J by 0 bases, with 6 bases left in between. Germline V gives CDR1 MNHEY, CDR2 SMNVEV (reference sequence).